A single sample is the source of the 26 T cell receptor beta chains below, sequenced in a study of breast tumors, draining lymph nodes, adjacent tissues. Breast cancer patients provided tissue from their axillary draining lymph nodes. From the multiplex PCR reads, TCRdb called clonotypes with MiXCR, one entry per CDR3 protein. The sample carries over 130,000 distinct CDR3 sequences, approximately 32% recorded once. The material sequenced was axillary lymph node tissue. These receptors were collected from a female donor with breast cancer. Some clones in this sample may be carry-over from other donors' samples.

In this sample, this clonotype turned up many times. This chain connects TRBV2 to TRBJ2-4, with 14 bases identical to TRBD2. The CDR3 runs 15 residues. In germline, CDR1 is SNHLY, CDR2 FYNNEI. V shed 7 bases and J 8 bases; nucleotides not matched to a gene: 7. The CDR3 here is CASTLGLAGAHIQYF. The CDR3 nucleotides read TGTGCCAGCACCTTGGGACTAGCGGGGGCGCACATTCAGTACTTC.

This clonotype was seen at least ten times. This sequence joins TRBV30 and TRBJ1-4; D unresolved. Germline-derived CDR1 and CDR2 are GTSNPN and SVGIG (reference sequence). V was trimmed by 2 bases and J by 2 bases, leaving 0 bases between them. The CDR3 is made up of 11 amino acids. CDR3 sequence: CAWSTNEKLFF. CDR3 nucleotides: TGTGCCTGGAGTACTAATGAAAAACTGTTTTTT.

Details on this clonotype: The conserved closing phenylalanine or tryptophan is absent in this CDR3, likely reflecting a read error. The limits of the CDR3 on the DNA are not certain, so only TCRdb's listed CDR3 is given. The chain employs TRBV19 and TRBJ1-2; the listed D gene, TRBD1, was not tested against the DNA. The CDR3 numbers 16 amino acids, ends counted. CDR1 and CDR2 from the germline V gene are LNHDA and SQIVND (reference sequence). CDR3 sequence reads: CASRNPFDSINYGNTS.

About this clonotype itself: This may stem from a read error, because a much larger clone lies one nucleotide away. Because the CDR3's place on the DNA is in doubt, the DNA is left out and the CDR3 is given as listed by TCRdb. V is TRBV9 and J is TRBJ2-3; TRBD1 was called by the table and not checked on the DNA. Germline V CDR1 and CDR2: SGDLS, YYNGEE. The CDR3 length is 15 residues, termini included. The chain's CDR3 is CASSVGWGTTDTPYF.

This chain uses TRBV12-3 or TRBV12-4 with TRBJ1-1; perhaps TRBD1 as D (5 bases). This CDR3 is 14 amino acids long. V was clipped by 3 bases and J by 4 bases, with 12 bases between them. The CDR3 loop reads CASSFLTGGTEAFF. In DNA form, the CDR3 reads TGTGCCAGCAGTTTTCTAACCGGGGGCACTGAAGCTTTCTTT.

Details on this clonotype: The final CDR3 position lacks the conserved phenylalanine or tryptophan, pointing to a likely read error. The rearrangement joins TRBV20-1 to TRBJ2-1; D is uncertain. The V gene's germline CDR1 is DFQATT and CDR2 SNEGSKA (reference sequence). The CDR3 has 11 amino acids. V lost 3 bases, J lost 7 bases, and 7 bases lay in between. CDR3 nucleotides: TGCAGTGCTAGTGAGGAGAATGAGCAGTTCCCC. It is translated as CSASEENEQFP.

There are a few counts of this clonotype. A read error may explain this, as a much larger clone is one base away. The genes are TRBV7-9 and TRBJ2-4, with TRBD2 as a possible D gene (5 bases). Germline CDR1 reads SEHNR; CDR2 reads FQNEAQ (reference sequence). CDR3 length: 17 amino acids. The CDR3 region has the DNA TGTGCCAGCAGTTCCGCGACGGACTCGATAGCCAAAAACCTTCAGTACTTC. Protein sequence: CASSSATDSIAKNLQYF.

The chain couples TRBV24-1 to TRBJ1-1, with D unclear. V was pared by 6 bases and J by 1 base, with 8 bases between. This CDR3 region has 13 residues. Looked up from germline, CDR1 is KGHDR and CDR2 is SFDVKD. The CDR3 protein is CATSRWANTEAFF. CDR3 nucleotides: TGTGCCACCAGTAGGTGGGCGAACACTGAAGCTTTCTTT.

About this clonotype itself: This CDR3 fails to terminate in the conserved phenylalanine or tryptophan, so it likely reflects a read error. No DNA is shown, since the ends of the CDR3 on it are uncertain; the CDR3 is the one TCRdb lists. The CDR3 loop is CSVDQGNYGYTFGS. V is TRBV29-1 and J is TRBJ2-5; TRBD1, as called in the table, went unchecked against the DNA. Germline-derived CDR1 and CDR2 are SQVTM and ANQGSEA. The CDR3 contains 14 residues when both ends are counted.

The chain has TRBV7-9 and TRBJ1-2; 9 positions agree with TRBD1. J lost 6 bases, V lost 5 bases, and 7 bases had no gene match. This CDR3 spans 14 amino acids. CDR1 and CDR2 from the germline V gene are SEHNR and FQNEAQ (reference sequence). Written as DNA, the CDR3 is TGTGCCAGCAGCCCCGGACAGGGGTTCCATGGCTACACCTTC. It yields the protein CASSPGQGFHGYTF.

The genes are TRBV18 and TRBJ2-5; weak D call: TRBD1 (5 bases). This CDR3 has 13 residues. Germline CDR1 reads KGHSH; CDR2 reads LQKENI. The V end lost 2 bases, the J end lost 4 bases, and 8 bases lay between the germline ends. The CDR3 DNA sequence: TGTGCCAGCTCACCAGCAGGGCGAGAGACCCAGTACTTC. Translated: CASSPAGRETQYF.

This clonotype was seen many times. This chain links TRBV6-6 with TRBJ1-5; D possibly corresponds to TRBD1 (6 bases). The CDR3 sequence is 12 residues long. Germline CDR1 MNHNY, CDR2 SVGAGI (reference sequence). V lost 6 bases, J lost 7 bases, and 10 bases lay in between. CDR3 DNA sequence: TGTGCCAGCAGGGAGGGGGGCCAGCCCCAGCATTTT. Its protein is CASREGGQPQHF.

Note on this clonotype: This could be a read error, since a much larger clone is one nucleotide away. Without the conserved terminal phenylalanine or tryptophan, this CDR3 likely stems from a read error. The chain links TRBV12-3 or TRBV12-4 to TRBJ2-5, with 7 bases identical to TRBD1. The CDR3 is made up of 14 amino acids. J gave up 8 bases and V 5 bases, and 11 bases lay outside the gene matches. CDR3: CASSLQGSVGTQYS. The CDR3 region has the DNA TGTGCCAGCAGTCTACAGGGGTCCGTAGGTACCCAGTACTCC.

This clonotype showed up many times. The genes are TRBV30 and TRBJ2-7; the match to TRBD1 covers 10 bases. The CDR3 sequence is 13 residues long. Germline values: CDR1 GTSNPN, CDR2 SVGIG (reference sequence). Losses at the gene ends were 1 base for V and 3 bases for J; bases not matched to a gene: 0. The CDR3 nucleotides are TGTGCCTGGAGTGGGACAGGGGGCTACGAGCAGTACTTC. Translating it yields CAWSGTGGYEQYF.

As concerns this clonotype: A read error is possible here, since a much larger clone lies one base away. The V call is TRBV7-6, the J call TRBJ2-3; tentative D call: TRBD1 (6 bases). The V gene's germline CDR1 is SGHVS and CDR2 FNYEAQ. CDR3 length equals 15 residues. The V end lost 6 bases, the J end lost 2 bases, and 15 bases lay between the germline ends. For the CDR3, the DNA is TGTGCCAGCAGTGAACAGGGTGTTCTCACAGATACGCAGTATTTT. Protein product: CASSEQGVLTDTQYF.

This clonotype has at least ten counts. The rearrangement joins TRBV2 to TRBJ2-7; D gene unclear. Trimming removed 3 bases from V and 0 bases from J, with 12 bases in between. CDR3 size: 15 residues. Germline V lookup: CDR1 SNHLY, CDR2 FYNNEI. The CDR3 coding sequence is TGTGCCAGCAGTGATGCGGCAGAGAGCTCCTACGAGCAGTACTTC. The encoded protein is CASSDAAESSYEQYF. The whole variable domain, remainder taken from reference TRBV2 and TRBJ2-7, is EPEVTQTPSHQVTQMGQEVILRCVPISNHLYFYWYRQILGQKVEFLVSFYNNEISEKSEIFDDQFSVERPDGSNFTLKIRSTKLEDSAMYFCASSDAAESSYEQYFGPGTRLTVT.

Details on this clonotype: Because it lacks the conserved phenylalanine or tryptophan at the end, this CDR3 is likely a read error. The chain has TRBV9 and TRBJ1-4, with D possibly TRBD1 on 6 matching bases. The CDR3 is 19 residues long. Trimming pared 2 bases from V and 10 bases from J, leaving 30 bases between. Germline loops: CDR1 SGDLS, CDR2 YYNGEE. The DNA for the CDR3 is TGTGCCAGCAGCGTTTCAACTCCAGGCTGGGGGGCTAGAGGTGGAAAACTGTTTGTT. This encodes CASSVSTPGWGARGGKLFV.

This clonotype occurred many times. The gene calls are TRBV7-6 and TRBJ2-7, with 9 bases identical to TRBD2. CDR1 is SGHVS and CDR2 is FNYEAQ in the germline V gene. Losses at the gene ends were 4 bases for V and 6 bases for J; bases not matched to a gene: 7. This CDR3 spans 14 amino acids. DNA of the CDR3: TGTGCCAGCAGCTCGGGGACTAGCCTGGGCGAGCAGTACTTC. Translation gives CASSSGTSLGEQYF.

This clonotype showed up many times. This chain connects TRBV7-2 to TRBJ2-2; no firm D call. V was shortened by 1 base and J by 6 bases, with 9 bases between the two germline ends. Germline CDR1 reads SGHTA; CDR2 reads FQGNSA. The CDR3 extends over 14 amino acids. CDR3 loop: CASSLGQTAGELFF. CDR3 DNA: TGTGCCAGCAGCTTAGGTCAGACGGCCGGGGAGCTGTTTTTT.

This CDR3 reads CASYRNTEAFF. The CDR3 DNA reads TGTGCCAGTTACAGGAACACTGAAGCTTTCTTT. This chain joins TRBV19 and TRBJ1-1; D remains unclear. Trimming stripped 8 bases from V and 1 base from J, with 5 bases between. Germline values: CDR1 LNHDA, CDR2 SQIVND (reference sequence). The CDR3 is 11 amino acids.

As concerns this clonotype: The missing conserved phenylalanine or tryptophan at the end of this CDR3 makes a read error likely. No DNA is shown, since the ends of the CDR3 on it are uncertain; the CDR3 is the one TCRdb lists. The J gene is TRBJ1-4, the V gene TRBV4-3. CDR1 and CDR2 (germline): LGHNA, YSLEER. The CDR3 has 10 amino acids, counting both end residues. CDR3 sequence: CASSQEYSGV.

This clonotype was counted ten times or more. The genes are TRBV5-1 and TRBJ1-2; 7 bases are a match to TRBD1. Per germline, CDR1 SGHRS and CDR2 YFSETQ. The J segment lost 2 bases and the V segment lost 2 bases, leaving 6 bases of the junction unmatched. The CDR3 is 15 residues long. CDR3 sequence (DNA): TGCGCCAGCAGCTTTTTCTCAGGGGGAAACTATGGCTACACCTTC. Translated: CASSFFSGGNYGYTF.

This clonotype was counted ten times or more. The chain employs TRBV19 and TRBJ2-1; 11 bases fit TRBD2. The V gene's germline CDR1 is LNHDA and CDR2 SQIVND (reference sequence). The CDR3 runs 17 residues. With V trimmed by 4 bases and J by 3 bases, 8 bases remained unmatched. The CDR3 DNA follows: TGTGCCAGTAGTACTACTCTAGCGGGGGGAGGCTACAATGAGCAGTTCTTC. This codes for CASSTTLAGGGYNEQFF.

A remark on this clonotype: Mismatch with germline at one junction end may stem from a read error. The chain is built from TRBV20-1 and TRBJ2-5; TRBD2 aligns across 10 bases. The CDR3 has 18 amino acids. Germline V gene sequence: CDR1 DFQATT, CDR2 SNEGSKA (reference sequence). CDR3 protein: CSAKFTGVAGGLRETRYF. CDR3 DNA sequence: TGCAGTGCTAAGTTTACAGGGGTAGCGGGGGGTTTGAGGGAGACCCGGTACTTC.

As to this clonotype: Because it lacks the conserved phenylalanine or tryptophan at the end, this CDR3 is likely a read error. The chain recombines TRBV6-6 with TRBJ1-1; D is perhaps TRBD1 (5 bases). V lost 2 bases and J 3 bases, leaving 7 bases between the germline ends. Per the germline V gene, CDR1 is MNHNY and CDR2 is SVGAGI (reference sequence). CDR3 size: 13 residues. The CDR3 protein is CASSYGADTEAFS. Here the CDR3 DNA reads TGTGCCAGCAGTTACGGGGCCGACACTGAAGCTTTCTCT.

The table lists this clonotype with many counts. The V call is TRBV5-1, the J call TRBJ2-6; D is unclear. Germline-derived CDR1 and CDR2 are SGHRS and YFSETQ. V was cut by 4 bases and J by 4 bases, with 12 bases left in between. CDR3 length: 15 amino acids. The CDR3 nucleotides are TGCGCCAGCAGCGTAATTACAAGCGGGGCCAACGTCCTGACTTTC. As protein: CASSVITSGANVLTF.